The T cell receptor (beta chain) under discussion was sequenced for a study of regulatory T cells in long-lasting Graves disease. Whole-study findings and limits: TCR diversity in persistent Graves' patients was below that of newly diagnosed ones.

Researchers made TCR beta libraries by using iRepertoire HTBI primers and running Arm-PCR on CDR3 regions. TCRdb re-derived calls from the multiplex PCR reads in MiXCR, one entry per CDR3 protein. The sample has 350,000 to 450,000 distinct CDR3 sequences; approximately 12% are singletons. This CDR3 is 12 amino acids long. The germline V gene encodes CDR1 SEHNR and CDR2 FQNEAQ (reference sequence). V lost 6 bases to trimming and J lost 6 bases; unmatched junction nucleotides: 3. Described time point: newly diagnosed GD, antithyroid drugs for less than 3 months. Following extraction of RNA from PBMCs, that RNA was used to make the TCR library. This clonotype was picked up many times. As yet, its antigen is unknown. The sample was also reused in another study, on T cells in Graves' hyperthyroidism and ophthalmopathy. As reported in that work: An absence of ophthalmopathy progression within 18 months meant stable Graves' hyperthyroidism.

The rearrangement links TRBV7-9 to TRBJ1-1; 8 positions match TRBD1. This specimen was peripheral blood mononuclear cells (PBMCs), taken at new diagnosis, from a patient treated with antithyroid drugs. The sequence was collected from a woman between 18 and 29 years old with Graves disease. The CDR3 sequence is CASRDRESEAFF. Here the CDR3 DNA reads TGTGCCAGCAGGGACAGGGAGTCTGAAGCTTTCTTT.